These 20 T cell receptor beta chains share one sample of origin, sequenced in a study of blood T cells in healthy people across ages. Alongside a J-beta primer mix, a sample-barcoded 5' primer served in a second PCR lasting about 7 to 12 cycles. MiXCR, applied by TCRdb to the 5' RACE reads, yields one record per CDR3 protein. The sample lists over 1,500,000 distinct CDR3 sequences, around half occurring once. What was sequenced was blood. All receptors come from a woman aged 40 to 50 in good health.

In this sample, this clonotype turned up a few times. The rearrangement uses TRBV20-1 and TRBJ2-4; the D gene is possibly TRBD1 (6 bases). Germline CDR1 DFQATT, CDR2 SNEGSKA (reference sequence). V lost 1 base and J lost 5, with 12 bases in between. CDR3 length: 14 amino acids. The CDR3 sequence is CSARVQGIQNIQYF. CDR3 DNA sequence: TGCAGTGCTAGAGTCCAGGGGATACAAAACATTCAGTACTTC.

A few counts support this clonotype. The CDR3 region is CASSPRVAGHYEQYF. The CDR3 DNA follows: TGTGCCAGCAGCCCCCGGGTAGCGGGGCACTACGAGCAGTACTTC. This sequence joins TRBV9 and TRBJ2-7, with 8 bases matching TRBD2. The CDR3 contains 15 residues. Germline V lookup: CDR1 SGDLS, CDR2 YYNGEE. V lost 4 bases to trimming and J lost 3 bases; unmatched junction nucleotides: 9.

The chain employs TRBV2 and TRBJ2-3; D is uncertain. CDR1 SNHLY and CDR2 FYNNEI come from the germline V gene. The CDR3 sequence is 14 residues long. V was cut by 1 base and J by 3 bases, with 8 bases left in between. The CDR3 nucleotides read TGTGCCAGCAGTGAAGATGGGCGGACAGATACGCAGTATTTT. Translation: CASSEDGRTDTQYF.

This clonotype was seen a few times. CDR3 in amino acids: CASSPPTGFYGYTF. CDR3 sequence (DNA): TGTGCCAGCAGTCCACCGACAGGGTTTTATGGCTACACCTTC. The rearrangement uses TRBV28 and TRBJ1-2; 7 bases align to TRBD1. V shed 5 bases, J shed 5 bases, and the junction held 8 bases outside the gene matches. The CDR3 has 14 residues. Germline CDR1 MDHEN, CDR2 SYDVKM.

The chain has TRBV20-1 and TRBJ1-2; 9 nucleotides match TRBD1. The CDR3 loop spans 15 amino acids. Germline V gene data show CDR1 as DFQATT and CDR2 as SNEGSKA (reference sequence). V was clipped by 1 base and J by 2 bases; unmatched bases: 5. The CDR3 sequence: CSARVSDRGNYGYTF. CDR3 DNA: TGCAGTGCTAGAGTCTCGGACAGGGGAAACTATGGCTACACCTTC.

This chain joins TRBV5-1 and TRBJ2-5; D remains unclear. The CDR3 has 13 residues. Trimming shortened V by 4 bases and J by 7 bases, and 14 bases separated the two germline ends. Germline V gives CDR1 SGHRS, CDR2 YFSETQ. Here the CDR3 reads CASSPTVSWTQYF. The CDR3 bases are TGCGCCAGCAGCCCGACGGTTTCTTGGACCCAGTACTTC. The whole variable domain, filled in from reference TRBV5-1 and TRBJ2-5, reads KAGVTQTPRYLIKTRGQQVTLSCSPISGHRSVSWYQQTPGQGLQFLFEYFSETQRNKGNFPGRFSGRQFSNSRSEMNVSTLELGDSALYLCASSPTVSWTQYFGPGTRLLVL.

The table lists this clonotype with a few counts. The chain links TRBV20-1 to TRBJ1-2; D not certain. This CDR3 comprises 12 residues. CDR1 and CDR2 from the germline V gene are DFQATT and SNEGSKA (reference sequence). V lost 3 bases, J lost 6 bases, and 11 bases lay in between. The CDR3 reads CSARSGWDGYTF. Written as DNA, the CDR3 is TGCAGTGCTAGGAGCGGATGGGATGGCTACACCTTC.

This clonotype has a handful of counts. V usage is TRBV7-2 and J usage is TRBJ2-5; 7 positions match TRBD1. Per the germline V gene, CDR1 is SGHTA and CDR2 is FQGNSA. The CDR3 has 16 amino acids. J gave up 4 bases and V 6 bases, and 14 bases lay outside the gene matches. The CDR3 DNA reads TGTGCCAGCAGTTGGGCCCGCGGTAGGGGGCGAGAGACCCAGTACTTC. The encoded protein is CASSWARGRGRETQYF.

This clonotype showed up just once. This rearrangement joins TRBV7-2 to TRBJ1-5, with 7 bases identical to TRBD1. CDR1 and CDR2 (germline): SGHTA, FQGNSA. The CDR3 consists of 14 residues. V trimming: 1 base; J trimming: 8 bases; junction bases outside the gene matches: 5. CDR3 region: CASSLERGLKPQHF. The CDR3, as DNA: TGTGCCAGCAGCTTAGAAAGGGGGCTGAAGCCCCAGCATTTT.

This clonotype was counted once. V is TRBV20-1 and J is TRBJ2-3; D ambiguous. Germline CDR1 is DFQATT and CDR2 is SNEGSKA (reference sequence). The V end lost 6 bases, the J end lost 2 bases, and 12 bases lay between the germline ends. The CDR3 contains 13 residues. In DNA, the CDR3 is TGCAGTGCGCAAGCCTATACCACAGATACGCAGTATTTT. It yields the protein CSAQAYTTDTQYF.

This clonotype was counted a few times. The chain links TRBV5-1 to TRBJ1-5; 10 bases align to TRBD1. The CDR3 is 15 residues long. The V segment lost 4 bases and the J segment 6 bases; nucleotides outside the gene matches: 7. Germline V gives CDR1 SGHRS, CDR2 YFSETQ. The CDR3 DNA sequence: TGCGCCAGCAGCCCCGGGACAGGGGAGGCTCAGCCCCAGCATTTT. This codes for CASSPGTGEAQPQHF.

The rearrangement uses TRBV9 and TRBJ2-1; TRBD2 agrees at 9 bases. The CDR3 has 20 amino acids. V shed 3 bases and J 3 bases; nucleotides not matched to a gene: 19. Germline V gene lookup returns CDR1 SGDLS and CDR2 YYNGEE. The DNA for the CDR3 is TGTGCCAGCAGCGCCGCCTCGGCTAGCGGGGTCCCACAAGTCTACAATGAGCAGTTCTTC. It codes for CASSAASASGVPQVYNEQFF.

The chain carries TRBV29-1 and TRBJ2-6, with D unclear. Looked up from germline, CDR1 is SQVTM and CDR2 is ANQGSEA. Deletions cut 5 bases from V and 2 bases from J, with 7 bases between. This CDR3 comprises 13 residues. The DNA for the CDR3 is TGCAGCGTTCGTGGGACTGGGGCCAACGTCCTGACTTTC. Residues: CSVRGTGANVLTF.

The sample holds a few counts of this clonotype. The CDR3 nucleotides read TGTGCCAGCAGTTGGACACCGAACTATGGCTACACCTTC. Protein sequence: CASSWTPNYGYTF. The chain uses TRBV12-3 or TRBV12-4 and TRBJ1-2; tentative D call: TRBD1 (5 bases). The CDR3 covers 13 residues. Trimming removed 4 bases at V and 2 bases at J, with 8 bases between.

The V and J genes are TRBV7-2 and TRBJ1-5; 7 bases agree with TRBD1. CDR1 and CDR2 from the germline V gene are SGHTA and FQGNSA. Losses at the gene ends were 5 bases for V and 4 bases for J; bases not matched to a gene: 11. The CDR3 has 16 amino acids. Here the CDR3 reads CASSLERQGLNQPQHF. The CDR3 nucleotides are TGTGCCAGCAGCCTCGAGAGACAGGGTCTAAATCAGCCCCAGCATTTT.

CDR3 loop: CASSWTLAGEETQYF. The CDR3 coding sequence is TGTGCCAGCAGCTGGACGCTAGCGGGGGAAGAGACCCAGTACTTC. The V and J genes are TRBV5-6 and TRBJ2-5, with 10 nucleotides matching TRBD2. The germline CDR1 and CDR2 sequences are SGHDT and YYEEEE. This CDR3 contains 15 residues. Trimming took 3 bases from V and 3 from J; bases not matched to a gene: 5.

The chain has TRBV20-1 and TRBJ2-5; TRBD2 is a possible D gene (6 bases). CDR1 DFQATT and CDR2 SNEGSKA come from the germline V gene (reference sequence). The V end was cut by 4 bases, the J end by 4 bases, with 13 bases between. The CDR3 spans 13 residues. CDR3 nucleotides: TGCAGTGCTAACGGGGGTTCAAGAGAGACCCAGTACTTC. Amino acid sequence: CSANGGSRETQYF.

The rearrangement uses TRBV4-2 and TRBJ2-7; 10 bases are shared with TRBD1. The J segment lost 4 bases and the V segment lost 3 bases, leaving 6 bases of the junction unmatched. The germline gives CDR1 LGHNA, CDR2 YNFKEQ. This CDR3 has 15 amino acids. In DNA form, the CDR3 reads TGTGCCAGCAGCCACCGACAGGGGGCAAGGTACGAGCAGTACTTC. Amino acid sequence: CASSHRQGARYEQYF.

The chain joins TRBV9 to TRBJ2-3; 9 bases are a match to TRBD1. Trimming took 4 bases from V and 3 from J; bases not matched to a gene: 6. CDR1 and CDR2 (germline): SGDLS, YYNGEE. This CDR3 region has 15 residues. The CDR3 reads CASSRTGDRTDTQYF. DNA of the CDR3: TGTGCCAGCAGCCGGACAGGGGATCGGACAGATACGCAGTATTTT.

This rearrangement joins TRBV6-2 or TRBV6-3 to TRBJ2-1, with D hard to call. This CDR3 contains 15 residues. CDR1 and CDR2 from the germline V gene are MNHEY and SVGEGT. V was shortened by 7 bases and J by 9 bases, with 22 bases between the two germline ends. CDR3 nucleotide sequence: TGTGCCAGCACCTCGAACAATCGAGGTCTGGGTGAGCAGTTCTTC. It codes for CASTSNNRGLGEQFF.